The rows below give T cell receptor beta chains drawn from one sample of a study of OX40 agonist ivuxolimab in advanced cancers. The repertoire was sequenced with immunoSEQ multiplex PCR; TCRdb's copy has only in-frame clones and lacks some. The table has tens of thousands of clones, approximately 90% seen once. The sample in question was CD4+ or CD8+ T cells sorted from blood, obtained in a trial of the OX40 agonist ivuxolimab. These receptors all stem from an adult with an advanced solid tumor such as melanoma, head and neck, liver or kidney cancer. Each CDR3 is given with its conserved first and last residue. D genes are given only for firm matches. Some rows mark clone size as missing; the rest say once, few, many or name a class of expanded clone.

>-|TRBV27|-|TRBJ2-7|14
CASSLALGRYEQYF
TGTGCCAGCAGTTTAGCTCTCGGCCGTTACGAGCAGTACTTC
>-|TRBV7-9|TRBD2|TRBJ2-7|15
CASSLLAGGSYEQYF
TGTGCCAGCAGCTTACTCGCGGGAGGAAGTTACGAGCAGTACTTC
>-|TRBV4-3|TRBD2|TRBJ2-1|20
CASSQNGASGSIGLYNEQFF
TGCGCCAGCAGCCAAAACGGGGCTAGCGGGAGTATAGGACTCTACAATGAGCAGTTCTTC
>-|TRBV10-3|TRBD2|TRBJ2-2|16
CAISDRDYTNTGELFF
TGTGCCATCAGTGACCGGGACTATACGAACACCGGGGAGCTGTTTTTT
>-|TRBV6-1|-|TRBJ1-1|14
CGLTPRVLYTEAFF
TGTGGATTAACACCCAGGGTTTTGTACACTGAAGCTTTCTTT
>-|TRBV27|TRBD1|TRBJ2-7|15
CASKSPGQGSYEQYF
TGTGCCAGCAAGTCGCCGGGACAGGGGTCCTACGAGCAGTACTTC
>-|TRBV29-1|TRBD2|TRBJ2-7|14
CSVDSTSGSYEQYF
TGCAGCGTCGACTCGACTAGCGGCTCCTACGAGCAGTACTTC
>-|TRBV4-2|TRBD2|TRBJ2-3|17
CASSPPASLADTDTQYF
TGTGCCAGCAGCCCGCCGGCCTCACTAGCGGACACAGATACGCAGTATTTT
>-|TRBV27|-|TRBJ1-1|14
CASSSPSGVTEAFF
TGTGCCAGCAGCTCCCCCTCAGGGGTCACTGAAGCTTTCTTT
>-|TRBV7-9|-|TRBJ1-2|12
CASSLSSRGYTF
TGTGCCAGCAGCTTGTCCAGTCGGGGCTACACCTTC
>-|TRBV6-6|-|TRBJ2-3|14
CASSWGGGTDTQYF
TGTGCCAGCAGTTGGGGCGGGGGCACAGATACGCAGTATTTT
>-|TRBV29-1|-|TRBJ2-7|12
CSVEISSYEQYF
TGCAGCGTTGAAATTAGCTCCTACGAGCAGTACTTC
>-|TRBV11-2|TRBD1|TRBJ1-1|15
CASSMGTALNTEAFF
TGTGCCAGCAGCATGGGGACAGCCTTAAACACTGAAGCTTTCTTT
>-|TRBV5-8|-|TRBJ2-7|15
CASEVTSHSDYEQYF
TGTGCCAGCGAAGTAACTAGCCATTCAGATTACGAGCAGTACTTC
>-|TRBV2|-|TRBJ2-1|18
CASSESPADTYSYNEQFF
TGTGCCAGCAGTGAAAGTCCCGCGGACACGTACTCCTACAATGAGCAGTTCTTC
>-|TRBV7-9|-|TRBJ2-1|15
CASSHQGGSKNEQFF
TGTGCCAGCAGCCACCAAGGAGGGAGCAAGAATGAGCAGTTCTTC
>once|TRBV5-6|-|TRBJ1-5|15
CASSLWGYSNQPQHF
TGTGCCAGCAGCTTGTGGGGTTATAGCAATCAGCCCCAGCATTTT
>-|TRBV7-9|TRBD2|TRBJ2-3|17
CASSQGLGGRATDTQYF
TGTGCCAGCAGCCAGGGACTTGGCGGGAGGGCGACAGATACGCAGTATTTT
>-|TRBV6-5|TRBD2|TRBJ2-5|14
CASSPSGPQETQYF
TGTGCCAGCAGCCCTAGCGGGCCACAAGAGACCCAGTACTTC
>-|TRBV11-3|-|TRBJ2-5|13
CASSPTLSETQYF
TGTGCCAGCAGCCCAACTCTATCGGAGACCCAGTACTTC
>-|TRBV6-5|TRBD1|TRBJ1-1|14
CASSLDRAQLDPFF
TGTGCCAGCAGTCTCGACAGGGCCCAATTAGATCCTTTCTTT
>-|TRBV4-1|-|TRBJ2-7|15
CASSQGLMDLGEQYF
TGCGCCAGCAGCCAAGGCCTGATGGACTTGGGCGAGCAGTACTTC
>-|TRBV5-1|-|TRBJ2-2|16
CASSLRVGVDTGELFF
TGCGCCAGCAGCTTGCGGGTGGGAGTGGACACCGGGGAGCTGTTTTTT
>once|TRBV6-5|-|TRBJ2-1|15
CASSYPIGPYNEQFF
TGTGCCAGCAGTTACCCCATTGGGCCCTACAATGAGCAGTTCTTC
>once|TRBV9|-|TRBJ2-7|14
CASSVSSTTYEQYF
TGTGCCAGCAGCGTCTCTAGCACCACCTACGAGCAGTACTTC
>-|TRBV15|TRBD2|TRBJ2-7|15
CATSRDGGRAHEQYF
TGTGCCACCAGCAGAGATGGGGGGAGGGCCCACGAGCAGTACTTC
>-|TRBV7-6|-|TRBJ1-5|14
CASSLGQGGQPQHF
TGTGCCAGCAGCTTAGGGCAGGGAGGACAGCCCCAGCATTTT